These 5 T cell receptor beta chains came from one sample sequenced in a study of blood T cells in healthy people across ages. A second 7 to 11 cycle PCR used barcoded and J-beta primers. One entry per CDR3 protein results from TCRdb running MiXCR on the 5' RACE reads. The sample has about 1,500,000 distinct CDR3 sequences, approximately 42% seen once. The sample taken for sequencing was blood. The source of these receptors is a woman aged 18-29 years in good health.

The chain employs TRBV7-2 and TRBJ2-5, with 11 positions matching TRBD2. The J segment lost 2 bases and the V segment lost 6 bases, leaving 8 bases of the junction unmatched. The CDR3 contains 16 residues. Germline loops: CDR1 SGHTA, CDR2 FQGNSA. The CDR3 loop reads CASSTSGTSGQETQYF. The CDR3 DNA is TGTGCCAGCAGTACTTCCGGGACTAGCGGACAAGAGACCCAGTACTTC.

The V and J genes are TRBV3-1 and TRBJ1-2; possible D gene TRBD1, 6 bases. Trimming shortened V by 1 base and J by 6 bases, and 12 bases separated the two germline ends. This CDR3 has 14 amino acids. Germline lookup yields CDR1 LGHDT and CDR2 YNNKEL (reference sequence). CDR3 sequence reads: CASSQAGVWNGYTF. The CDR3, as DNA: TGTGCCAGCAGCCAAGCAGGGGTGTGGAATGGCTACACCTTC. Full variable domain (remainder filled in from reference TRBV3-1 and TRBJ1-2): DTAVSQTPKYLVTQMGNDKSIKCEQNLGHDTMYWYKQDSKKFLKIMFSYNNKELIINETVPNRFSPKSPDKAHLNLHINSLELGDSAVYFCASSQAGVWNGYTFGSGTRLTVV.

The genes are TRBV5-1 and TRBJ1-6; D is uncertain. The V gene's germline CDR1 is SGHRS and CDR2 YFSETQ. Trimming took off 0 bases at V and 0 bases at J, with 4 bases between the two ends. This CDR3 contains 15 residues. CDR3: CASSLGISYNSPLHF. In DNA, the CDR3 is TGCGCCAGCAGCTTGGGGATCTCCTATAATTCACCCCTCCACTTT. Complete variable domain (other parts from reference TRBV5-1 and TRBJ1-6): KAGVTQTPRYLIKTRGQQVTLSCSPISGHRSVSWYQQTPGQGLQFLFEYFSETQRNKGNFPGRFSGRQFSNSRSEMNVSTLELGDSALYLCASSLGISYNSPLHFGNGTRLTVT.

V and J are TRBV7-9 and TRBJ2-5, with 7 positions matching TRBD1. The V segment lost 5 bases and the J segment 5 bases; nucleotides outside the gene matches: 11. Germline assignment: CDR1 SEHNR and CDR2 FQNEAQ (reference sequence). The CDR3 spans 15 residues. The CDR3 loop is CASSDQTGYRETQYF. CDR3 nucleotides: TGTGCCAGCAGCGATCAGACAGGGTATCGGGAGACCCAGTACTTC.

This clonotype was recorded only once. This clone may be a read error of a much larger clone one base away. V usage is TRBV12-3 or TRBV12-4 and J usage is TRBJ2-3; D not certain. This CDR3 has 13 residues. CDR3 loop: CASSFPNTETQYF. The DNA of the CDR3 is TGTGCCAGCAGTTTTCCTAACACAGAGACGCAGTATTTT.